This T cell receptor beta chain derives from a study of blood T cell repertoires in COVID-19. As for the study in general: PBMCs, B-cell-depleted T cells, or T cells were the source of the cDNA or gDNA that made up the material.

The table came from immunoSEQ multiplex PCR; TCRdb's copy has only in-frame clones and leaves some out. The table shows roughly 190,000 clones, with under 90% occurring only once. The CDR3 runs to 13 residues. CDR1 is SGHTA, CDR2 FQGTGA, per germline. The V end was cut by 4 bases, the J end by 4 bases, with 9 bases between. This sequence originates from a woman aged 70-85 years with COVID-19, enrolled during active disease. The sequencing sample was made of peripheral blood. The chain employs TRBV7-3 and TRBJ2-3, with D hard to call. The CDR3 nucleotides are TGTGCCAGCAGCTCCTCCCGGGCAGATACGCAGTATTTT. This encodes CASSSSRADTQYF.